The T cell receptor (beta chain) under discussion was sequenced for a study of T-cell memory formation after mild COVID-19. At the level of the study: TCR clusters largely stayed donor specific.

Regarding the study as a whole: The study detected some responding clones in pre-infection memory, suggesting cross-reactive memory joined. Clones shrinking from day 15 to 85 showed even CD4/CD8 mixes; later expanders tilted CD4+.

TCRdb used MiXCR to reprocess the 5' RACE reads, holding one entry per CDR3 protein. The sample shows roughly 150,000 distinct CDR3 sequences, approximately 25% of them seen only once. Germline V lookup: CDR1 MNHNY, CDR2 SVGAGI (reference sequence). Trimming removed 7 bases from V and 5 bases from J; junction bases left unmatched: 8. The CDR3 is 15 amino acids. Notes on this clonotype: Its matching antigen is unknown.

Sequencing was done on a sample of PBMCs or a T cell subset sorted from them (not recorded which). The receptor was derived from an adult woman who had mild COVID-19 (a few samples of this study predate the infection). Cell type and time point are not known. The gene calls are TRBV6-6 and TRBJ2-5, with 12 bases fitting TRBD2. The CDR3, as DNA: TGTGCCAGCACTCTAGCGGGGGGGCTTCTGGAGACCCAGTACTTC. It translates to CASTLAGGLLETQYF.